What follows is one TCR beta chain and its context. This sample stems from a study of blood T cell repertoires in COVID-19. Study summary: The cDNA or gDNA used as material had been derived from T cells, B-cell-depleted T cells, or PBMCs.

TCRdb's copy holds only in-frame clones and misses some; the assay was immunoSEQ multiplex PCR. The data show roughly 45,000 clones, about nine tenths seen once. The specimen was peripheral blood. The receptor was derived from a woman older than 75 with COVID-19, enrolled during active disease.

The CDR3 reads CASSRTETNEKLFF. For the CDR3, the DNA is TGTGCCAGCTCTCGCACTGAAACTAATGAAAAACTGTTTTTT. The V call is TRBV7-9, the J call TRBJ1-4; the D is unclear. Trimming left V 8 bases short and J 1 base short, with 11 bases between. The CDR3 length is 14 residues. The germline gives CDR1 SEHNR, CDR2 FQNEAQ (reference sequence). Using reference TRBV7-9 and TRBJ1-4 for the parts outside the CDR3, the full variable domain is DTGVSQNPRHKITKRGQNVTFRCDPISEHNRLYWYRQTLGQGPEFLTYFQNEAQLEKSRLLSDRFSAERPKGSFSTLEIQRTEQGDSAMYLCASSRTETNEKLFFGSGTQLSVL.